These T cell receptor beta chains were read from a single sample in a study of blood T cell repertoires in COVID-19. This table comes from immunoSEQ multiplex PCR, and its TCRdb copy is limited to in-frame clones, with some not included. This table holds 280,000 or so clones, around nine tenths found once. Sequenced sample: PBMCs or T cells enriched from blood (not recorded which). The receptors derive from a woman in her thirties or forties who had recovered from COVID-19. Both conserved end residues are trimmed from each CDR3. Each record gives: J gene, CDR3 length, V gene, CDR3 protein.

j_call: TRBJ2-3
cdr3_length: 10
v_call: TRBV30
cdr3_aa: AWSRDTDTQY

j_call: TRBJ2-3
cdr3_length: 12
v_call: TRBV10-3
cdr3_aa: AISLQGNTDTQY

j_call: TRBJ2-1
cdr3_length: 13
v_call: TRBV28
cdr3_aa: ASSLRGRVYNEQF

j_call: TRBJ1-2
cdr3_length: 11
v_call: TRBV12-5
cdr3_aa: ASGFLTGGGYT

j_call: TRBJ2-5
cdr3_length: 9
v_call: TRBV21-1
cdr3_aa: ASSVIETQY

j_call: TRBJ1-2
cdr3_length: 13
v_call: TRBV5-4
cdr3_aa: ASSLGGSANYGYT

j_call: TRBJ1-1
cdr3_length: 13
v_call: TRBV29-1
cdr3_aa: SVEDGVTKDTEAF

j_call: TRBJ2-1
cdr3_length: 14
v_call: TRBV6-6
cdr3_aa: ASSSPDRAGGNEQF

j_call: TRBJ1-1
cdr3_length: 11
v_call: TRBV15
cdr3_aa: ATSYQGYTEAF

j_call: TRBJ2-4
cdr3_length: 13
v_call: TRBV9
cdr3_aa: ASSVGGNSKNIQY

j_call: TRBJ1-6
cdr3_length: 14
v_call: TRBV15
cdr3_aa: ATSREQAGSFSPLH

j_call: TRBJ2-7
cdr3_length: 15
v_call: TRBV11-3
cdr3_aa: ASSLGDRTKADYEQY

j_call: TRBJ1-6
cdr3_length: 13
v_call: TRBV27
cdr3_aa: ASSLLATGISPLH

j_call: TRBJ1-2
cdr3_length: 13
v_call: TRBV6-5
cdr3_aa: ASRGPGQQNYGYT

j_call: TRBJ1-5
cdr3_length: 14
v_call: TRBV4-2
cdr3_aa: ASSQGTGVNNQPQH

j_call: TRBJ2-3
cdr3_length: 13
v_call: TRBV7-9
cdr3_aa: ASSSIAGRADTQY

j_call: TRBJ1-5
cdr3_length: 14
v_call: TRBV23-1
cdr3_aa: ASSRLGRAIDQPQH

j_call: TRBJ2-5
cdr3_length: 13
v_call: TRBV5-4
cdr3_aa: ASSLGRQSPGDQY

j_call: TRBJ2-1
cdr3_length: 12
v_call: TRBV5-4
cdr3_aa: ASSTGGSHNEQF

j_call: TRBJ1-3
cdr3_length: 14
v_call: TRBV21-1
cdr3_aa: ASSRGVNCSGNTIY

j_call: TRBJ1-3
cdr3_length: 10
v_call: TRBV28
cdr3_aa: ASSKTPNTIY

j_call: TRBJ1-5
cdr3_length: 11
v_call: TRBV12-3/TRBV12-4
cdr3_aa: ASMGTANQPQH

j_call: TRBJ2-7
cdr3_length: 15
v_call: TRBV5-4
cdr3_aa: ASSGKRTSGRSYEQY

j_call: TRBJ2-7
cdr3_length: 13
v_call: TRBV7-8
cdr3_aa: ASSADRGGRDEQY

j_call: TRBJ2-1
cdr3_length: 13
v_call: TRBV7-8
cdr3_aa: ASSLEASSYNEQF

j_call: TRBJ2-1
cdr3_length: 10
v_call: TRBV7-9
cdr3_aa: ASSSIDNEQF

j_call: TRBJ1-6
cdr3_length: 12
v_call: TRBV28
cdr3_aa: ASSLVGPNSPLH

j_call: TRBJ1-2
cdr3_length: 13
v_call: TRBV7-9
cdr3_aa: ASSLVGDMNYGYT

j_call: TRBJ1-4
cdr3_length: 11
v_call: TRBV4-3
cdr3_aa: ASSHSRGEKLF

j_call: TRBJ2-1
cdr3_length: 9
v_call: TRBV3-1/TRBV3-2
cdr3_aa: ASSRSREQF

j_call: TRBJ1-2
cdr3_length: 13
v_call: TRBV27
cdr3_aa: ASSGSGTEIYGYT

j_call: TRBJ1-1
cdr3_length: 12
v_call: TRBV19
cdr3_aa: ASSVDRPRGEAF

j_call: TRBJ1-6
cdr3_length: 14
v_call: TRBV2
cdr3_aa: ASRPDRGGNNSPLH

j_call: TRBJ1-2
cdr3_length: 11
v_call: TRBV6-4
cdr3_aa: ASSGQGLNGYT

j_call: TRBJ2-5
cdr3_length: 13
v_call: TRBV28
cdr3_aa: ASSPSPSRGETQY

j_call: TRBJ1-6
cdr3_length: 12
v_call: TRBV7-2
cdr3_aa: ASSLVTRNSPLH

j_call: TRBJ2-2
cdr3_length: 14
v_call: TRBV7-9
cdr3_aa: ASSPGSGKDTGELF

j_call: TRBJ1-1
cdr3_length: 13
v_call: TRBV7-9
cdr3_aa: ASSEDRGLDTEAF

j_call: TRBJ2-2
cdr3_length: 16
v_call: TRBV25-1
cdr3_aa: ASSEPFGLAGPDGELF

j_call: TRBJ1-4
cdr3_length: 11
v_call: TRBV27
cdr3_aa: ASKEGVGEKLF